This passage covers 20 T cell receptor beta chains from one sample sequenced in a study of T cells in Graves' hyperthyroidism and ophthalmopathy (dated by TCRdb to between 2018 and 2021). The receptor library was made with multiplex PCR. This sample was sequenced with an Illumina HiSeq 2000. TCR beta CDR3 regions were amplified from RNA transcripts. The TCR CDR3 was subjected to a first round of RT-PCR using the HTBI primer set and the Qiagen OneStep RT-PCR kit. Clones were called with MiXCR by TCRdb after fastp trimmed the public reads at Q25, and only in-frame beta chains were retained. One record per CDR3 amino acid sequence lists the most common genes and DNA. This sample comprises under 450,000 distinct CDR3 sequences, approximately 14% of them detected only once. The ten largest clones add up to 12% to 15% of the sample. The sequenced sample consisted of blood. The receptors were sampled from a woman aged 18-30 years with Graves' hyperthyroidism.

This clonotype occurred many times. In DNA, the CDR3 is TGTGCCAGCAGTTACGAGCAGGGGATAGGATTTGGCAATCAGCCCCAGCATTTT. Residues: CASSYEQGIGFGNQPQHF. The chain has TRBV6-2 or TRBV6-3 and TRBJ1-5, with a possible D match to TRBD1 (6 bases). This CDR3 region has 18 residues. Germline V gene lookup returns CDR1 MNHEY and CDR2 SVGEGT. Trimming stripped 2 bases from V and 2 bases from J, with 19 bases between.

This clonotype was found a few times. This chain joins TRBV7-9 and TRBJ2-1, with a tentative D call TRBD2 (5 bases). CDR1 and CDR2 (germline): SEHNR, FQNEAQ (reference sequence). The CDR3 consists of 14 residues. Between the trimmed V and J ends, which lost 0 bases and 8 bases, there was a span of 11 bases. The CDR3 here is CASSLAGASHEQFF. CDR3 in DNA: TGTGCCAGCAGCTTAGCGGGAGCTTCCCATGAGCAGTTCTTC.

The chain is built from TRBV12-3 or TRBV12-4 and TRBJ2-1, with 7 bases fitting TRBD2. The V segment lost 6 bases and the J segment 10 bases; nucleotides outside the gene matches: 6. The length of the CDR3 is 12 residues. The CDR3 loop reads CASRRDYLEQFF. In nucleotides, the CDR3 is TGTGCCAGCAGAAGGGACTACCTCGAGCAGTTCTTC.

The genes are TRBV19 and TRBJ2-3, with a tentative D call TRBD1 (5 bases). There are 16 residues in the CDR3. The V and J ends lost 7 bases and 2 bases respectively, with 19 bases between them. The germline gives CDR1 LNHDA, CDR2 SQIVND (reference sequence). The DNA for the CDR3 is TGTGCCAGTACTCAGGGTGGCAGGATCGACACAGATACGCAGTATTTT. Residues: CASTQGGRIDTDTQYF.

This clonotype has a handful of counts. The chain employs TRBV24-1 and TRBJ2-1; 14 nucleotides line up with TRBD2. Germline CDR1 KGHDR, CDR2 SFDVKD. The CDR3 runs to 16 residues. The V gene end was trimmed by 4 bases and the J gene end by 12 bases; junction bases not matched to a gene: 10. The CDR3 is CATSDREGLAGVRQFF. The DNA of the CDR3 is TGTGCCACCAGTGACCGGGAGGGACTAGCGGGGGTGCGGCAGTTCTTC.

The chain has TRBV6-9 and TRBJ2-7; TRBD2 aligns across 8 bases. Germline CDR1 MNHGY, CDR2 SVAAGI. CDR3 length equals 15 residues. The V segment lost 3 bases and the J segment 3 bases; nucleotides outside the gene matches: 7. The CDR3 nucleotides read TGTGCCAGCAGTTACCTAAGCGGGAGTAGCTACGAGCAGTACTTC. This encodes CASSYLSGSSYEQYF.

In this sample, this clonotype turned up many times. This chain connects TRBV28 to TRBJ2-7; D unresolved. The CDR3 runs to 13 residues. Germline CDR1 MDHEN, CDR2 SYDVKM. Trimming removed 7 bases at V and 0 bases at J, with 10 bases between. CDR3 nucleotides: TGTGCCAGCATTGCAGGCTTCTCCTACGAGCAGTACTTC. Its translation is CASIAGFSYEQYF.

This clonotype has only a few counts. The chain employs TRBV10-3 and TRBJ2-7; 8 bases match TRBD1. Germline CDR1 reads ENHRY; CDR2 reads SYGVKD. This CDR3 is 14 amino acids long. With V trimmed by 4 bases and J by 3 bases, 5 bases remained unmatched. The DNA for the CDR3 is TGTGCCATCAGTGGGGAACAGGGGGACTACGAGCAGTACTTC. Translating gives CAISGEQGDYEQYF.

In its sample, this clonotype was seen a few times. V and J are TRBV2 and TRBJ1-2; D is ambiguous. The CDR3 length is 12 residues. Germline CDR1 is SNHLY and CDR2 is FYNNEI. Trimming removed 6 bases at V and 4 bases at J, with 9 bases between. The CDR3, as DNA: TGTGCCAGCAGCCGGGAGGGCTATGGCTACACCTTC. As protein: CASSREGYGYTF.

The CDR3 sequence: CSAGSGTGVSYEQYF. The CDR3 DNA sequence: TGCAGTGCTGGTTCCGGGACAGGGGTCTCCTACGAGCAGTACTTC. The chain recombines TRBV20-1 with TRBJ2-7; TRBD1 matches at 10 bases. The CDR3 sequence is 15 residues long. V shed 5 bases, J shed 0 bases, and the junction held 7 bases outside the gene matches. Germline V gene sequence: CDR1 DFQATT, CDR2 SNEGSKA (reference sequence).

This chain links TRBV20-1 with TRBJ2-5; 8 bases fit TRBD2. The CDR3 covers 19 residues. CDR1 is DFQATT and CDR2 is SNEGSKA in the germline V gene (reference sequence). The V segment lost 4 bases and the J segment 1 base; nucleotides outside the gene matches: 20. This CDR3 is CSAIPVPSGPDGSQETQYF. As DNA, the CDR3 is TGCAGTGCTATCCCCGTCCCTAGCGGGCCGGATGGGTCCCAAGAGACCCAGTACTTC.

The chain couples TRBV5-5 to TRBJ1-4; D is unresolved. V was shortened by 0 bases and J by 0 bases, with 12 bases between the two germline ends. Looked up from germline, CDR1 is SGHKS and CDR2 is YYEKEE (reference sequence). The CDR3 is made up of 17 amino acids. The CDR3 region has the DNA TGTGCCAGCAGCTTGGTAGGCAGGTCGACAACTAATGAAAAACTGTTTTTT. This encodes CASSLVGRSTTNEKLFF.

This clonotype was detected ten times or more. The rearrangement links TRBV6-2 or TRBV6-3 to TRBJ2-1; maybe TRBD2 (5 bases). The CDR3 has 15 amino acids. Trimming left V 6 bases short and J 7 bases short, with 19 bases between. Germline CDR1 is MNHEY and CDR2 is SVGEGT. CDR3 loop: CASRIRGGYSNEQFF. CDR3 DNA sequence: TGTGCCAGCAGAATTCGGGGTGGATACAGTAATGAGCAGTTCTTC.

This clonotype occurred many times. The rearrangement uses TRBV7-2 and TRBJ2-3; D is ambiguous. V lost 2 bases and J lost 0, with 9 bases in between. The CDR3 extends over 15 amino acids. Germline lookup yields CDR1 SGHTA and CDR2 FQGNSA. CDR3 protein: CASSLQKGSTDTQYF. DNA of the CDR3: TGTGCCAGCAGCTTACAGAAGGGCAGCACAGATACGCAGTATTTT.

This clonotype was detected many times. The chain employs TRBV10-1 and TRBJ2-1; no definite D call. Germline lookup yields CDR1 WNHNN and CDR2 SYGVQD (reference sequence). Trimming pared 3 bases from V and 6 bases from J, leaving 9 bases between. The CDR3 runs to 13 residues. CDR3 nucleotide sequence: TGCGCCAGCAGTGACTCAGGCAGCAATGAGCAGTTCTTC. Residues: CASSDSGSNEQFF.

This clonotype was picked up many times. The chain joins TRBV24-1 to TRBJ2-2; possible D gene TRBD2, 6 bases. This CDR3 is 19 amino acids long. With 3 bases removed from V and 3 bases from J, the gap between germline ends came to 22 bases. The V gene's germline CDR1 is KGHDR and CDR2 SFDVKD. The CDR3 DNA follows: TGTGCCACCAGTGATAGCCCTAGAGGCGGGATTCAAGACACCGGGGAGCTGTTTTTT. Protein: CATSDSPRGGIQDTGELFF.

In this sample, this clonotype turned up many times. The J gene is TRBJ2-1, the V gene TRBV27; no firm D call. V lost 2 bases and J lost 0, with 8 bases in between. This CDR3 comprises 15 residues. CDR1 is MNHEY, CDR2 SMNVEV, per germline (reference sequence). Here the CDR3 reads CASSLNRHSYNEQFF. The CDR3 DNA sequence: TGTGCCAGCAGTTTAAACCGACACTCCTACAATGAGCAGTTCTTC.

This clonotype was observed at least ten times. The chain couples TRBV5-1 to TRBJ2-1; 13 nucleotides align to TRBD2. Germline lookup yields CDR1 SGHRS and CDR2 YFSETQ. V lost 0 bases and J lost 7; bases outside the gene matches: 4. This CDR3 is 16 amino acids long. DNA of the CDR3: TGCGCCAGCAGCTTGGGTAGGACTAGCGGGAGTAATGAGCAGTTCTTC. Protein: CASSLGRTSGSNEQFF.

The table lists this clonotype with many counts. The chain couples TRBV28 to TRBJ2-1; 7 bases map to TRBD2. The germline gives CDR1 MDHEN, CDR2 SYDVKM. The CDR3 contains 14 residues. The trim removed 3 bases at V and 10 bases at J, leaving 9 bases unmatched. In DNA form, the CDR3 reads TGTGCCAGCAGTTTGACGGGACTAAACGTGGAGCAGTTCTTC. The encoded protein is CASSLTGLNVEQFF.

This clonotype was observed many times. J is TRBJ2-5 and V is TRBV2, with D hard to call. The CDR3 has 12 residues. Trimming took off 7 bases at V and 3 bases at J, with 9 bases between the two ends. Germline V gene data show CDR1 as SNHLY and CDR2 as FYNNEI. The CDR3 sequence: CASIASKETQYF. The CDR3 coding sequence is TGTGCCAGCATAGCTTCAAAAGAGACCCAGTACTTC.